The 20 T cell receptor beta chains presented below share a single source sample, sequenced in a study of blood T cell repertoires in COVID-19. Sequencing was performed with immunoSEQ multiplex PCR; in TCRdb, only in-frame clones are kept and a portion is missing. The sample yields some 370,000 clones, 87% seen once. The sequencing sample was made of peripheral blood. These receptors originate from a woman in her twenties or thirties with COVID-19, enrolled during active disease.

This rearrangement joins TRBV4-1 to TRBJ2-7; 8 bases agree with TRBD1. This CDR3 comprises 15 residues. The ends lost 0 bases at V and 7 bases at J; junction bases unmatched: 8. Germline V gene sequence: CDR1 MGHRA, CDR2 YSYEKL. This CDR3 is CASSQDWPGGWEQYF. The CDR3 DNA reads TGCGCCAGCAGCCAAGATTGGCCAGGGGGCTGGGAGCAGTACTTC.

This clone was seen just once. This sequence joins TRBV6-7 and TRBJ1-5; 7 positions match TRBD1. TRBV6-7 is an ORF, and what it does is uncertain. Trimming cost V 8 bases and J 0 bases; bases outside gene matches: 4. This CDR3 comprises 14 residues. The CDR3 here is CASLQGYSNQPQHF. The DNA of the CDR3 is TGTGCCAGCCTACAGGGGTATAGCAATCAGCCCCAGCATTTT.

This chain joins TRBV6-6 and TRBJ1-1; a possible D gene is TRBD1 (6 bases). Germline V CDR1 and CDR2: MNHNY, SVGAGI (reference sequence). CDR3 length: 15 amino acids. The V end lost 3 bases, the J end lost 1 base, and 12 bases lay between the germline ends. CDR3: CASSYWGLRNTEAFF. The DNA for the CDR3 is TGTGCCAGCAGTTATTGGGGGCTAAGGAACACTGAAGCTTTCTTT.

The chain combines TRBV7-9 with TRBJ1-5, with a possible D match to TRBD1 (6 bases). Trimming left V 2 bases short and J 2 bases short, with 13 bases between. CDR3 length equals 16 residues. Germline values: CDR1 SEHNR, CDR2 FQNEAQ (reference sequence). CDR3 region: CASSLSKGGGNQPQHF. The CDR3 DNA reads TGTGCCAGCAGCTTAAGCAAAGGGGGGGGCAATCAGCCCCAGCATTTT.

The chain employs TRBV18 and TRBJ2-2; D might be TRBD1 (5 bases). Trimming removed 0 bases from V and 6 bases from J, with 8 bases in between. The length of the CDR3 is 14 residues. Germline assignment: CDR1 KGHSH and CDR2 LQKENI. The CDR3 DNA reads TGTGCCAGCTCACCACCGAGCAGGGCCGGGGAGCTGTTTTTT. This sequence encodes CASSPPSRAGELFF.

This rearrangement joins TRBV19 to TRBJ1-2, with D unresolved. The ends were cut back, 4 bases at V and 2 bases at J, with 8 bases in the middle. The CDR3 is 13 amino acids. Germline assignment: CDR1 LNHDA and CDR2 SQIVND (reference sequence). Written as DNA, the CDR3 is TGTGCCAGTAGTAAGGCAGGAAACTATGGCTACACCTTC. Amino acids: CASSKAGNYGYTF.

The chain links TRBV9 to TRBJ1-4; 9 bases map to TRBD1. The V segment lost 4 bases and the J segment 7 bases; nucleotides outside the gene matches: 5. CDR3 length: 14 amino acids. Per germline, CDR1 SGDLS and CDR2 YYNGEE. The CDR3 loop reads CASSLGQGFEKLFF. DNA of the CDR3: TGTGCCAGCAGCCTCGGACAGGGGTTTGAAAAACTGTTTTTT.

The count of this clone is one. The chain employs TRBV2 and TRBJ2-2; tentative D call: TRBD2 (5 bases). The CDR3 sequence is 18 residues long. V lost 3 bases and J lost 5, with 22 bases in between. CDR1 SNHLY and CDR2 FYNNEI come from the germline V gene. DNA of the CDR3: TGTGCCAGCAGTGATATAGGTAGCGAGATCCCGGGGACCGGGGAGCTGTTTTTT. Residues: CASSDIGSEIPGTGELFF.

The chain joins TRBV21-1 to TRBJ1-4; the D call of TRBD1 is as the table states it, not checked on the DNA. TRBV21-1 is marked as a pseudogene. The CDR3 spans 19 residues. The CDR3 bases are TGTGCCAGCAGCGCCTATAGGACAGGACAAGTTCTGGCTAATGAAAAACTGTTTTTT. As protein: CASSAYRTGQVLANEKLFF.

CDR3 region: CASRLREGPNEQFF. The CDR3 region has the DNA TGTGCCAGCCGCCTGCGGGAGGGCCCAAATGAGCAGTTCTTC. The chain recombines TRBV28 with TRBJ2-1; 9 positions agree with TRBD2. With 8 bases clipped from V and 7 bases from J, the junction kept 9 bases outside the gene matches. The length of the CDR3 is 14 residues. Germline-derived CDR1 and CDR2 are MDHEN and SYDVKM. Using reference TRBV28 and TRBJ2-1 for the parts outside the CDR3, the full variable domain is DVKVTQSSRYLVKRTGEKVFLECVQDMDHENMFWYRQDPGLGLRLIYFSYDVKMKEKGDIPEGYSVSREKKERFSLILESASTNQTSMYLCASRLREGPNEQFFGPGTRLTVL.

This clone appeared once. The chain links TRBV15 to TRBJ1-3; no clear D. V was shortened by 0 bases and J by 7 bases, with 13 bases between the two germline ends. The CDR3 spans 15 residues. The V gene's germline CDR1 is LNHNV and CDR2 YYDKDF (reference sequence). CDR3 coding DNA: TGTGCCACCAGCAGAGATGGTCCCATCGCGAACACCATATATTTT. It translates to CATSRDGPIANTIYF. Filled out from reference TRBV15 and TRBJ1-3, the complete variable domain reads DAMVIQNPRYQVTQFGKPVTLSCSQTLNHNVMYWYQQKSSQAPKLLFHYYDKDFNNEADTPDNFQSRRPNTSFCFLDIRSPGLGDTAMYLCATSRDGPIANTIYFGEGSWLTVV.

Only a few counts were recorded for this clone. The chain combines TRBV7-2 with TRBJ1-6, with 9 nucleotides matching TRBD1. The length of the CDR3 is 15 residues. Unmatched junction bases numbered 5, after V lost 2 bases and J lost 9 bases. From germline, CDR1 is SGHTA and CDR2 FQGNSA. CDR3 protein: CASSLTGGAGSPLHF. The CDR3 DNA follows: TGTGCCAGCAGCTTAACAGGGGGCGCGGGTTCACCCCTCCACTTT. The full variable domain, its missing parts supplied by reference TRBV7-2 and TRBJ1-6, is GAGVSQSPSNKVTEKGKDVELRCDPISGHTALYWYRQSLGQGLEFLIYFQGNSAPDKSGLPSDRFSAERTGGSVSTLTIQRTQQEDSAVYLCASSLTGGAGSPLHFGNGTRLTVT.

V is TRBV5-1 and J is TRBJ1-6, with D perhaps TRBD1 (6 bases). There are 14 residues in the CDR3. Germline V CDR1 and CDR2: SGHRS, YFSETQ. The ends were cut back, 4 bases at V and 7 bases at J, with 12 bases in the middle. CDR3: CASSREGQNSPLHF. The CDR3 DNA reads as TGCGCCAGCAGCCGGGAAGGACAGAATTCACCCCTCCACTTT.

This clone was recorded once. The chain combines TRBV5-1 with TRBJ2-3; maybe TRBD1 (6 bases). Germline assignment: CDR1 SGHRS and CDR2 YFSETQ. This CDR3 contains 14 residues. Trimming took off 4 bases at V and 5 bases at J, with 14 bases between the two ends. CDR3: CASSNGYREDTQYF. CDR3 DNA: TGCGCCAGCAGCAACGGCTACAGGGAAGATACGCAGTATTTT.

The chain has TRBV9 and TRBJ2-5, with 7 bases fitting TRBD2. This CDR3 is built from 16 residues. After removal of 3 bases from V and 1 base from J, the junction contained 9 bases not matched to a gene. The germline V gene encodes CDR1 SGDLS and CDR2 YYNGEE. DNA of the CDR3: TGTGCCAGCAGCGCCTCCTCCACTAGCGCCCAAGAGACCCAGTACTTC. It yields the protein CASSASSTSAQETQYF.

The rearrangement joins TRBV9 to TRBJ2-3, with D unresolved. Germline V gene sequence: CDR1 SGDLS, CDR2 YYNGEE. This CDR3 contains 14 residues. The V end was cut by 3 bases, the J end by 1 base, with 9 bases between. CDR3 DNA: TGTGCCAGCAGCGGGCGGTGGGGCACAGATACGCAGTATTTT. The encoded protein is CASSGRWGTDTQYF.

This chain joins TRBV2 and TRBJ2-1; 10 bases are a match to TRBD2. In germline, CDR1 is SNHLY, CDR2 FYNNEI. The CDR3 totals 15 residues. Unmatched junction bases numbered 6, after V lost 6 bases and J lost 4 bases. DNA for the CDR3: TGTGCCAGCAGGGAATTTAGCGGGGGGTACAATGAGCAGTTCTTC. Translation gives CASREFSGGYNEQFF.

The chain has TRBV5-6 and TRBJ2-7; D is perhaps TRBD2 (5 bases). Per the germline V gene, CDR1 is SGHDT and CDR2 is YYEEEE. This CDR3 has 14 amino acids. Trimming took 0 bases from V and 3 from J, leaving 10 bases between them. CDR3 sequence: CASSLEERIYEQYF. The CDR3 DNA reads TGTGCCAGCAGCTTGGAAGAGCGGATCTACGAGCAGTACTTC.

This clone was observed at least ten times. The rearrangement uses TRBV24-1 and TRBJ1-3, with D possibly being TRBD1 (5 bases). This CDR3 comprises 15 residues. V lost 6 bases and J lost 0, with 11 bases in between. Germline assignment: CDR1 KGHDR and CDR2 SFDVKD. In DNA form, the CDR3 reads TGTGCCACCAGTCTTAGCCAGGGCTCTGGAAACACCATATATTTT. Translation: CATSLSQGSGNTIYF.

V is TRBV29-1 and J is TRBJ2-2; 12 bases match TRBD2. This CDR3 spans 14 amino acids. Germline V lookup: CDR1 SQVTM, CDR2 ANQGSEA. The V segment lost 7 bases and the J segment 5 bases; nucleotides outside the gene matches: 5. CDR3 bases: TGCAGCGCGGAACTAGCGGGAGGAACCGGGGAGCTGTTTTTT. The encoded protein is CSAELAGGTGELFF.